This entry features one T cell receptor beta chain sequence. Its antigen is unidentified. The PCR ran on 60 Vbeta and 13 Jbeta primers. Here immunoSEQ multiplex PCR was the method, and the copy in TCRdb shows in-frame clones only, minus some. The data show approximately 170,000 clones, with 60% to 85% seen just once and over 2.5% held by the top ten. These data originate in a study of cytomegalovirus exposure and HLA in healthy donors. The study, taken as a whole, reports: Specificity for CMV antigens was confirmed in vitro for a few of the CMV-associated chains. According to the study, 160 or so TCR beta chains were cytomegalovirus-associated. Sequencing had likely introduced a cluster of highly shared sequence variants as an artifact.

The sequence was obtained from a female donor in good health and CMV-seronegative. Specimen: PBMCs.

Written as DNA, the CDR3 is TGTGCCAGCAGCGTAGCAGGGAACACTGAAGCTTTCTTT. Translated: CASSVAGNTEAFF. The rearrangement uses TRBV9 and TRBJ1-1; D is uncertain. Germline V gives CDR1 SGDLS, CDR2 YYNGEE. The CDR3 runs to 13 residues. V dropped 0 bases and J dropped 1 base, with 4 bases sitting between them.